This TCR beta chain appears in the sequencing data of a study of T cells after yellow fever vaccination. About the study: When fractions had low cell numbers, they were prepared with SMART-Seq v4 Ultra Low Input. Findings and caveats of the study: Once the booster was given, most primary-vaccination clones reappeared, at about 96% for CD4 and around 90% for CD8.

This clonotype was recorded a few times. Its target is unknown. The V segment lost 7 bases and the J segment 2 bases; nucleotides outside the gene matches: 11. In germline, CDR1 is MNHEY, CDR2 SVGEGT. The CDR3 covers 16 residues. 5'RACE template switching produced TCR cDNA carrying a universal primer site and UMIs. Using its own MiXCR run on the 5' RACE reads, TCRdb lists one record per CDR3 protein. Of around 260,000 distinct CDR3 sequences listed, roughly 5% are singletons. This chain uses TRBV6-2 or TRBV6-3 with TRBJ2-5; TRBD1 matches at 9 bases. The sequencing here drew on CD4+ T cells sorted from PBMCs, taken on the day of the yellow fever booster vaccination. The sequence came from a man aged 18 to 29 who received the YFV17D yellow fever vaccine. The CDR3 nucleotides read TGTGCCAGCACGACCGGGCCGGGACAGGGACAAGAGACCCAGTACTTC. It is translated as CASTTGPGQGQETQYF.